These 17 T cell receptor beta chains originate from one sample sequenced in a study of regulatory T cells in long-lasting Graves disease. Stated time point: newly diagnosed GD, antithyroid drugs for less than 3 months. PBMC-derived RNA was used for the TCR library. Researchers made TCR beta libraries by using iRepertoire HTBI primers and running Arm-PCR on CDR3 regions. MiXCR, applied by TCRdb to the multiplex PCR reads, yields one record per CDR3 protein. The data contain hundreds of thousands of distinct CDR3 sequences, about a sixth of them singletons. These data were also reused for a study on T cells in Graves' hyperthyroidism and ophthalmopathy.

Sequencing was performed on peripheral blood mononuclear cells (PBMCs), taken at new diagnosis, from a patient treated with antithyroid drugs. All receptors come from a woman younger than 45 with Graves disease.

This clonotype was counted many times. This sequence joins TRBV10-3 and TRBJ1-1, with TRBD1 as a possible D gene (5 bases). Per germline, CDR1 ENHRY and CDR2 SYGVKD. Trimming pared 2 bases from V and 1 base from J, leaving 5 bases between. The CDR3 extends over 13 amino acids. The CDR3 DNA reads TGTGCCATCAGTGAGGGGGGGAACACTGAAGCTTTCTTT. Translated, it gives CAISEGGNTEAFF.

This clonotype has a count of ten or more. This chain links TRBV20-1 with TRBJ2-7; 7 positions agree with TRBD2. CDR1 and CDR2 from the germline V gene are DFQATT and SNEGSKA (reference sequence). J lost 4 bases, V lost 0 bases, and 6 bases had no gene match. The CDR3 extends over 14 amino acids. This CDR3 is CSAREAGAGYEQYF. The CDR3 nucleotides read TGCAGTGCTAGAGAGGCGGGAGCTGGGTACGAGCAGTACTTC.

The V gene is TRBV5-4, the J gene TRBJ2-7; D gene unclear. This CDR3 has 12 residues. V lost 3 bases, J lost 5 bases, and 9 bases lay in between. Germline assignment: CDR1 SGHNT and CDR2 YYREEE (reference sequence). The DNA for the CDR3 is TGTGCCAGCAGCTCGATGGGGAACGAGCAGTACTTC. Its protein is CASSSMGNEQYF.

In this sample, this clonotype turned up many times. This chain uses TRBV28 with TRBJ1-2; perhaps TRBD1 as D (5 bases). The CDR3 totals 15 residues. The V end lost 2 bases, the J end lost 3 bases, and 13 bases lay between the germline ends. Germline V CDR1 and CDR2: MDHEN, SYDVKM. CDR3 bases: TGTGCCAGCAGTTTAGCCGGGACGACCTACTATGGCTACACCTTC. Translated, it gives CASSLAGTTYYGYTF.

This clonotype showed up many times. The CDR3 nucleotides are TGCGCCAGCAGCTTGAGTGGGGGGCCGTGGAGCGGCTACACCTTC. Translated, it gives CASSLSGGPWSGYTF. The chain has TRBV5-1 and TRBJ1-2, with a weak D call TRBD1 (6 bases). The germline V gene has CDR1 SGHRS and CDR2 YFSETQ. Deletions cut 1 base from V and 8 bases from J, with 18 bases between. CDR3 size: 15 residues.

This clonotype was observed many times. The chain uses TRBV7-9 and TRBJ2-1; D may be TRBD1 or TRBD2 (5 bases each). The CDR3 is 12 amino acids. Between the trimmed V and J ends, which lost 3 bases and 10 bases, there was a span of 10 bases. Germline CDR1 is SEHNR and CDR2 is FQNEAQ (reference sequence). The CDR3 spells CASSFTGGEQFF. In DNA form, the CDR3 reads TGTGCCAGCAGCTTTACTGGGGGAGAGCAGTTCTTC.

This clonotype was counted ten times or more. This chain connects TRBV28 to TRBJ2-7; 9 nucleotides match TRBD1. The CDR3 is 14 residues long. Germline values: CDR1 MDHEN, CDR2 SYDVKM. V was clipped by 5 bases and J by 4 bases; unmatched bases: 6. CDR3 nucleotides: TGTGCCAGCAGTACCGGGACAGGGTTTTACGAGCAGTACTTC. It specifies CASSTGTGFYEQYF.

This clonotype was found many times. The DNA for the CDR3 is TGCGCCAGCAGCGGCGGACTAGCGGGAGACAATGAGCAGTTCTTC. It codes for CASSGGLAGDNEQFF. This rearrangement joins TRBV5-1 to TRBJ2-1; TRBD2 agrees at 13 bases. CDR3 length: 15 amino acids. V was pared by 4 bases and J by 5 bases, with 3 bases of the junction left unmatched. The germline gives CDR1 SGHRS, CDR2 YFSETQ.

This clonotype came up many times. CDR3 protein: CSGSGTSKPDTQYF. CDR3 nucleotide sequence: TGCAGTGGTTCCGGGACTAGCAAACCAGATACGCAGTATTTT. The V call is TRBV20-1, the J call TRBJ2-3; 9 bases match TRBD2. V lost 7 bases and J lost 4; bases outside the gene matches: 9. The CDR3 extends over 14 amino acids. Germline lookup yields CDR1 DFQATT and CDR2 SNEGSKA (reference sequence).

The CDR3 DNA reads as TGTGCCAGCAGTTTAAGCGGGAATTATGAGCAGTTCTTC. Translated: CASSLSGNYEQFF. The V gene is TRBV27, the J gene TRBJ2-1; TRBD2 matches at 7 bases. CDR3 size: 13 residues. Germline V gene data show CDR1 as MNHEY and CDR2 as SMNVEV (reference sequence). J was trimmed by 8 bases and V by 2 bases; bases with no gene match: 3.

In regard to this clonotype: This could be a read error, since a much larger clone is one nucleotide away. In DNA form, the CDR3 reads TGTGCCAGCAGTCACATCTGCGAGCAGTACTTC. Translated: CASSHICEQYF. The rearrangement uses TRBV6-1 and TRBJ2-7; no firm D call. Germline V CDR1 and CDR2: MNHNS, SASEGT. This CDR3 is built from 11 residues. Trimming left V 5 bases short and J 6 bases short, with 8 bases between.

This clonotype came up many times. V and J are TRBV28 and TRBJ2-7; no firm D call. The CDR3 length is 12 residues. CDR1 MDHEN and CDR2 SYDVKM come from the germline V gene. The V and J ends lost 5 bases and 2 bases respectively, with 7 bases between them. The CDR3 reads CASSIPTYEQYF. The CDR3 DNA sequence: TGTGCCAGCAGTATCCCCACCTACGAGCAGTACTTC.

The chain carries TRBV10-3 and TRBJ1-1; 7 positions agree with TRBD1. Losses at the gene ends were 0 bases for V and 1 base for J; bases not matched to a gene: 2. The CDR3 has 15 amino acids. Per the germline V gene, CDR1 is ENHRY and CDR2 is SYGVKD. This CDR3 reads CAISESTGRNTEAFF. The CDR3 nucleotides read TGTGCCATCAGTGAGTCGACAGGGCGGAACACTGAAGCTTTCTTT.

Ten or more counts support this clonotype. The rearrangement uses TRBV2 and TRBJ1-4; TRBD1 matches 7 bases. J gave up 6 bases and V 6 bases, and 7 bases lay outside the gene matches. CDR1 is SNHLY, CDR2 FYNNEI, per germline. This CDR3 has 14 amino acids. The CDR3 region is CASSLRDSYEKLFF. The CDR3 nucleotides read TGTGCCAGCAGCCTCCGGGACAGTTATGAAAAACTGTTTTTT.

With respect to this clonotype: A much larger clone lies one base from this, so it may be a read error. The chain uses TRBV3-1 and TRBJ2-7; D not certain. Germline V gives CDR1 LGHDT, CDR2 YNNKEL (reference sequence). Trimming removed 1 base at V and 6 bases at J, with 10 bases between. This CDR3 is 13 amino acids long. This CDR3 reads CASSQGFAREQYF. CDR3 nucleotide sequence: TGTGCCAGCAGCCAAGGGTTCGCGCGCGAGCAGTACTTC.

Remarks on this clonotype: This sequence is one base from a far larger clone and is likely a read error. V usage is TRBV7-9 and J usage is TRBJ2-3; D may be TRBD1 or TRBD2 (5 bases each). Germline loops: CDR1 SEHNR, CDR2 FQNEAQ (reference sequence). The CDR3 runs to 14 residues. V was cut by 5 bases and J by 8 bases, with 17 bases left in between. CDR3 residues: CASSARGPRGTQYF. CDR3 DNA sequence: TGTGCCAGCAGCGCCCGGGGACCCCGAGGTACGCAGTATTTT.

This clonotype was seen at least ten times. This sequence joins TRBV19 and TRBJ1-1; TRBD1 matches 10 bases. The junction had 6 bases not matched to a gene; V was cut back by 3 bases and J by 8 bases. Germline V lookup: CDR1 LNHDA, CDR2 SQIVND (reference sequence). This CDR3 spans 14 amino acids. The CDR3 region is CASSITGTGAEAFF. The CDR3 DNA reads as TGTGCCAGTAGTATTACCGGGACAGGGGCCGAAGCTTTCTTT.